A single TCR beta chain is shown here with its context. Its antigen remains unidentified. Time point: neoterminal ileum biopsy at postoperative endoscopy, about 6 months after surgery. The V gene's germline CDR1 is MRHNA and CDR2 SNTAGT. The CDR3 runs 15 residues. With 6 bases clipped from V and 9 bases from J, the junction kept 8 bases outside the gene matches. This specimen belongs to a study of T cell repertoires in ileal Crohn's disease. Study-wide results and caveats: Active smokers at surgery had more clonal expansions than non-smokers. The median delay to postoperative endoscopy was 6 to 7 months. Every patient over 26.8% clonality showed endoscopic recurrence.

This table comes from immunoSEQ multiplex PCR, and its TCRdb copy is limited to in-frame clones, with some not included. The sample consists of about 10,000 clones, approximately 80% of them appearing once. The specimen was ileal tissue. The chain links TRBV6-4 to TRBJ2-1; 13 bases align to TRBD2. This receptor was taken from an adult with Crohn's disease. CDR3 in amino acids: CASSTGLAGVGEQFF. The CDR3 nucleotides are TGTGCCAGCAGCACTGGACTAGCGGGAGTGGGTGAGCAGTTCTTC.